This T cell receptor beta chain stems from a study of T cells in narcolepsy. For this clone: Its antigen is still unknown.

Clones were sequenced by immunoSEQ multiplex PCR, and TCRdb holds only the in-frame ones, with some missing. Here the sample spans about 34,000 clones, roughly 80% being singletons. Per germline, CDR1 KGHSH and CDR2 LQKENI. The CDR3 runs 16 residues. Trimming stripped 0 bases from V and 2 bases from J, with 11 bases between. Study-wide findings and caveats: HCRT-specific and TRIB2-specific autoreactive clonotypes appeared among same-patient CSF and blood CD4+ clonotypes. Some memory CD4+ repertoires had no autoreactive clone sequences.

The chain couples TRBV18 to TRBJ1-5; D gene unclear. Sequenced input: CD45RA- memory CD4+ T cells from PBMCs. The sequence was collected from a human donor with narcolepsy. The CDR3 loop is CASSPPVVAGNQPQHF. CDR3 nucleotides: TGTGCCAGCTCACCACCTGTAGTTGCAGGCAATCAGCCCCAGCATTTT. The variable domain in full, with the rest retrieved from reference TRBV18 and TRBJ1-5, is NAGVMQNPRHLVRRRGQEARLRCSPMKGHSHVYWYRQLPEEGLKFMVYLQKENIIDESGMPKERFSAEFPKEGPSILRIQQVVRGDSAAYFCASSPPVVAGNQPQHFGDGTRLSIL.